This TCR beta chain was captured by sequencing in a study of blood T cell repertoires in COVID-19. V was trimmed by 6 bases and J by 5 bases, leaving 5 bases between them. Germline CDR1 and CDR2: KGHDR and SFDVKD. The CDR3 has 11 residues. The Seattle patients, enrolled during active infection, were followed longitudinally. TCRdb's table, derived via immunoSEQ multiplex PCR, lists solely in-frame clones and lacks some. This table has about 95,000 clones, about nine tenths appearing once. The chain couples TRBV24-1 to TRBJ2-3; D unclear. Sample: peripheral blood. This TCR derives from a man between 60 and 75 years old with COVID-19, enrolled during active disease. As DNA, the CDR3 is TGTGCCACCAGTTCAATAGATACGCAGTATTTT. Protein sequence: CATSSIDTQYF.